Below, 17 T cell receptor beta chains from the same sample are listed, as sequenced in a study of spatial heterogeneity in lung cancer. Time point here: sample taken at primary tumor resection. Unsorted whole RNA samples from tumor, nontumor lung or frozen PBMC were sequenced. Using its own MiXCR run on the 5' RACE reads, TCRdb lists one record per CDR3 protein. The sample records around 50,000 distinct CDR3 sequences, 7.6% being singletons. The source was PBMCs, collected at surgery. These receptors were collected from a female donor with early-stage non-small cell lung cancer.

This clonotype has at least ten counts. This CDR3 is CASSLSRTSFHEQYF. The CDR3 coding sequence is TGTGCCAGCAGCTTAAGCCGGACTAGTTTCCACGAGCAGTACTTC. The V gene is TRBV11-3, the J gene TRBJ2-7; TRBD2 aligns across 7 bases. From germline, CDR1 is SGHNT and CDR2 YENEEA. CDR3 length equals 15 residues. After removal of 2 bases from V and 5 bases from J, the junction contained 9 bases not matched to a gene.

This clonotype turned up a few times. The chain couples TRBV12-5 to TRBJ1-1; D is ambiguous. V lost 2 bases and J lost 11, with 9 bases in between. This CDR3 is built from 11 residues. The V gene's germline CDR1 is LGHNT and CDR2 FRNRAP. The CDR3 sequence is CASGLRGRAFF. The CDR3 DNA is TGTGCTAGTGGTTTGCGGGGTAGGGCTTTCTTT. Combining the CDR3 with reference TRBV12-5 and TRBJ1-1 gives the whole variable domain DARVTQTPRHKVTEMGQEVTMRCQPILGHNTVFWYRQTMMQGLELLAYFRNRAPLDDSGMPKDRFSAEMPDATLATLKIQPSEPRDSAVYFCASGLRGRAFFGQGTRLTVV.

The chain recombines TRBV29-1 with TRBJ1-2; D remains unclear. This CDR3 region has 10 residues. Germline assignment: CDR1 SQVTM and CDR2 ANQGSEA. The germline V and J ends were trimmed by 3 bases and 6 bases, with 5 bases remaining between them. CDR3 in DNA: TGCAGCGTTGATTTAGATGGCTACACCTTC. It encodes CSVDLDGYTF.

This clonotype has at least ten counts. This chain links TRBV20-1 with TRBJ1-1, with D uncertain. The V end lost 0 bases, the J end lost 7 bases, and 9 bases lay between the germline ends. The CDR3 has 12 residues. Germline CDR1 DFQATT, CDR2 SNEGSKA (reference sequence). CDR3 in DNA: TGCAGTGCTAGAGATCGGCGGGGTGAAGCTTTCTTT. Protein sequence: CSARDRRGEAFF.

This clonotype was picked up a small number of times. V gene TRBV7-2 combines with J gene TRBJ1-1; D is uncertain. Deletions cut 0 bases from V and 4 bases from J, with 12 bases between. Germline V CDR1 and CDR2: SGHTA, FQGNSA. The CDR3 has 15 amino acids. The CDR3 nucleotides are TGTGCCAGCAGCTTAGCCGGAAGCGTCAGCACTGAAGCTTTCTTT. Translated: CASSLAGSVSTEAFF.

The chain couples TRBV12-3 or TRBV12-4 to TRBJ1-5; D gene ambiguous. The V gene lost 6 bases and the J gene lost 6 bases, with 12 bases spanning the gap. There are 13 residues in the CDR3. The CDR3 nucleotides read TGTGCCAGCAGCCTTAGGGAGGCTCAGCCCCAGCATTTT. The encoded protein is CASSLREAQPQHF.

This clonotype was detected many times. The J gene is TRBJ2-5, the V gene TRBV6-5; D call uncertain. Germline V gene data show CDR1 as MNHEY and CDR2 as SVGAGI. The CDR3 is made up of 15 amino acids. V lost 0 bases to trimming and J lost 1 base, with 9 bases between them. The chain's CDR3 is CASSYSGNVQETQYF. The CDR3 DNA follows: TGTGCCAGCAGTTACTCGGGCAACGTCCAAGAGACCCAGTACTTC.

V and J are TRBV4-1 and TRBJ2-5, with TRBD2 matching over 14 bases. Germline CDR1 is MGHRA and CDR2 is YSYEKL. The CDR3 spans 17 residues. V shed 1 base, J shed 1 base, and the junction held 2 bases outside the gene matches. CDR3 DNA sequence: TGCGCCAGCAGCCAAGGACTAGCGGGGGGGATCCAAGAGACCCAGTACTTC. It codes for CASSQGLAGGIQETQYF.

The table lists this clonotype with many counts. The rearrangement uses TRBV12-3 or TRBV12-4 and TRBJ2-3; a weak D match, TRBD1 (6 bases). V lost 7 bases, J lost 3 bases, and 17 bases lay in between. The CDR3 contains 15 residues. DNA for the CDR3: TGTGCCAGCACTAATCAGGGGATTAGGACAGATACGCAGTATTTT. Its protein is CASTNQGIRTDTQYF.

In DNA, the CDR3 is TGTGCCAGCAACAGCATCTATCGCCGGGACGGCGCCCATGGGGGCTACACCTTC. It is translated as CASNSIYRRDGAHGGYTF. The V gene is TRBV6-2 or TRBV6-3, the J gene TRBJ1-2, with D maybe TRBD1 (5 bases). The CDR3 covers 18 residues. Germline loops: CDR1 MNHEY, CDR2 SVGEGT. Trimming cost V 7 bases and J 8 bases, with 32 bases left between them.

This chain links TRBV6-2 or TRBV6-3 with TRBJ1-1; D gene uncertain. Deletions cut 7 bases from V and 4 bases from J, with 16 bases between. This CDR3 contains 14 residues. Per the germline V gene, CDR1 is MNHEY and CDR2 is SVGEGT. The CDR3 nucleotides read TGTGCCAGCAACGATGAACAAGCGGGCACTGAAGCTTTCTTT. Its translation: CASNDEQAGTEAFF.

This chain connects TRBV6-5 to TRBJ1-6; D may be TRBD1 (5 bases). The CDR3 has 15 amino acids. The V and J ends lost 7 bases and 7 bases respectively, with 17 bases between them. In germline, CDR1 is MNHEY, CDR2 SVGAGI. Written as DNA, the CDR3 is TGTGCCAGCACCCCGTGGCAGGGAGAGAATTCACCCCTCCACTTT. This encodes CASTPWQGENSPLHF.

In the case of this clonotype: A much larger clone sits a single nucleotide away, making a read error possible. This CDR3 fails to terminate in the conserved phenylalanine or tryptophan, so it likely reflects a read error. The chain recombines TRBV6-5 with TRBJ2-2; TRBD2 agrees at 9 bases. This CDR3 is 17 amino acids long. V shed 0 bases, J shed 4 bases, and the junction held 6 bases outside the gene matches. The germline V gene encodes CDR1 MNHEY and CDR2 SVGAGI. The CDR3, as DNA: TGTGCCAGCAGTTACTCTGGACTAGCGTACATCACCGGGGAGCTGTTTTTG. Amino acid sequence: CASSYSGLAYITGELFL.

This chain connects TRBV29-1 to TRBJ1-2; tentative D call: TRBD1 (5 bases). Germline V gene data show CDR1 as SQVTM and CDR2 as ANQGSEA. V was clipped by 7 bases and J by 0 bases, with 9 bases between them. CDR3 length: 12 residues. CDR3 region: CSAGTSNYGYTF. The CDR3 DNA reads TGCAGCGCAGGGACCTCTAACTATGGCTACACCTTC.

This clonotype was observed a handful of times. The genes are TRBV10-3 and TRBJ2-1, with a tentative D call TRBD1 (6 bases). V was clipped by 4 bases and J by 0 bases, with 7 bases between them. Germline CDR1 is ENHRY and CDR2 is SYGVKD. CDR3 length: 14 residues. Here the CDR3 DNA reads TGTGCCATCAGTGGCAGGGGCTCCTACAATGAGCAGTTCTTC. Translated: CAISGRGSYNEQFF.

This clonotype appeared a single time. The J gene is TRBJ1-5, the V gene TRBV20-1, with D maybe TRBD1 (6 bases). V lost 0 bases and J lost 7, with 16 bases in between. The CDR3 sequence is 15 residues long. Germline CDR1 is DFQATT and CDR2 is SNEGSKA (reference sequence). DNA for the CDR3: TGCAGTGCTAGAGAAAGGGGGATTTGGTCCCAGCCCCAGCATTTT. This translates into CSARERGIWSQPQHF.

The genes are TRBV18 and TRBJ2-5, with D maybe TRBD2 (5 bases). CDR3 length equals 13 residues. V was trimmed by 3 bases and J by 5 bases, leaving 10 bases between them. Germline V gene sequence: CDR1 KGHSH, CDR2 LQKENI. Here the CDR3 DNA reads TGTGCCAGCTCACCGGACTGGGCGGAGACCCAGTACTTC. Translating it yields CASSPDWAETQYF.